This T cell receptor (beta chain) was documented in a study of cytomegalovirus exposure and HLA in healthy donors (dated by TCRdb to about 2017). Study-wide context: The 500 to 800 repertoires of the first cohort and the 110 or so validation repertoires were produced on the same platform, according to a later analysis. The study was designed to test whether signatures of past pathogen exposure could be identified by cataloging public T cell receptors. To predict cytomegalovirus infection status, the study brought together high-throughput TCR immunosequencing, statistical association of individual TCRs with disease status, and machine learning. Along with the approximately 700-subject first cohort, a separate validation cohort of 120 different subjects was used.

A word on this clone: It lacks a known antigen. No base-level quality is on record; no much larger clone is a single base apart.

The germline V gene specifies MNHEY as CDR1 and SVGAGI as CDR2. The germline V and J ends show losses of 7 bases and 8 bases respectively, and no gene match explains 12 bases of the junction. From the cysteine up to the phenylalanine, the CDR3 has a length of 15 residues. Only the CDR3 region is kept as DNA, spanning 45 bases read in frame from base 1. Preparation of the library involved the immunoSEQ multiplex PCR assay. The paper's data handling went like this. A statistical classification framework was developed to diagnose cytomegalovirus status using the catalog of TCR beta chain sequences. In its TCRdb copy, this immuneACCESS table keeps in-frame sequences only and misses some clones. Where compared with another copy, unresolved V genes explain less than half of these, and the others have no known cause. V, J and clone size are those of that table, while D and trimming were read from the DNA. The sample table contains roughly 100,000 clones; only one count was recorded for 86% of them. The top ten hold 4% of the sample.

The paper as a whole reports these results and caveats: In vitro tests confirmed that a few of the cytomegalovirus-associated TCR beta chains recognize cytomegalovirus antigens. All 110 or so repertoires were used to score co-occurrence in the validation cohort in a later analysis, because that analysis had no HLA typing for the cohort. Across donors, most TCR sequences were observed very rarely, whereas some public TCRs were present in many individuals. Subsequent analysis determined that TCRs grouped into clusters in the first cohort also showed a tendency toward co-occurrence across the 120 or so validation repertoires, and 94% of cluster scores exceeded 0. A total of 164 TCR beta chains were listed by the study as associated with cytomegalovirus. According to the authors, the approach could potentially be generalized to other disease states and immunological phenotypes. Cytomegalovirus status was reported to be diagnosed by the classifier with high specificity and sensitivity in both the original and validation cohorts.

The donors were included in the validation cohort of over a hundred subjects, a group kept apart from the approximately 700-subject first cohort. The chain is assembled from TRBV6-5 and TRBJ2-1; 9 bases in between match TRBD1. The specimen was PBMCs. The sequence came from a woman aged 18-29 years in good health and CMV-seropositive. The CDR3 region reads CASTQHGTGSHEQFF. The nucleotides are TGTGCCAGCACCCAACATGGGACAGGGTCCCATGAGCAGTTCTTC.